This T cell receptor beta chain was sequenced for a study of identical twins. General study findings and limits: With beta out-of-frame sequences, excess sharing by twins was weaker. Insertions were fewer in abundant cord blood beta clonotypes, whereas memory repertoires showed none of this pattern.

The CDR3 has 17 amino acids. CDR1 and CDR2 (germline): SGHDT, YYEEEE. V trimming: 2 bases; J trimming: 1 base; junction bases outside the gene matches: 10. This clonotype was observed at least ten times. Its antigen remains unidentified. TCRdb reprocessed the 5' RACE reads with MiXCR, giving one entry per CDR3 protein. Of under 300,000 distinct CDR3 sequences listed, 9.5% to 15% are singletons. The same sample was also studied in work on yellow fever vaccine responses in identical twins. That report adds: Convergence reportedly seemed to mark part of the twins' vaccine T cell response, with personalization marking the rest.

The chain links TRBV5-6 to TRBJ1-1; 8 bases match TRBD1. This TCR was sampled from a woman in her late teens or twenties in good health. Sequencing was done on a sample of memory (CD45RO+) T cells sorted from blood. The CDR3 region is CASSFLARTGSNTEAFF. CDR3 coding DNA: TGTGCCAGCAGCTTTTTAGCTAGGACAGGGTCGAACACTGAAGCTTTCTTT.